These 19 T cell receptor beta chains share one sample of origin, sequenced in a study of identical twins. Via MiXCR, TCRdb re-called the 5' RACE reads, giving one row per CDR3 protein. The table has 300,000 to 400,000 distinct CDR3 sequences, 9% to 10% seen once. The sample comprised naive T cells sorted from blood. Every receptor here comes from a woman in her forties or fifties in good health.

This clonotype occurred many times. The CDR3 DNA follows: TGTGCCAGCAGTGCCCACTTAGCTCTCTACGAGCAGTACTTC. Residues: CASSAHLALYEQYF. The chain links TRBV27 to TRBJ2-7, with D unresolved. Per the germline V gene, CDR1 is MNHEY and CDR2 is SMNVEV (reference sequence). The CDR3 has 14 amino acids. Trimming shortened V by 5 bases and J by 3 bases, and 14 bases separated the two germline ends.

The sample holds a few counts of this clonotype. The chain recombines TRBV5-1 with TRBJ1-5, with a weak D call TRBD1 (6 bases). Germline V gene sequence: CDR1 SGHRS, CDR2 YFSETQ. CDR3 length equals 14 residues. Trimming pared 4 bases from V and 8 bases from J, leaving 16 bases between. In nucleotides, the CDR3 is TGCGCCAGCAGCCTTGGGGGGGCGAGGGAGCCCCAGCATTTT. Translating it yields CASSLGGAREPQHF.

This clonotype was detected only a few times. V gene TRBV9 combines with J gene TRBJ1-3; unclear D gene. The CDR3 is made up of 15 amino acids. Trimming left V 0 bases short and J 0 bases short, with 7 bases between. Looked up from germline, CDR1 is SGDLS and CDR2 is YYNGEE. The CDR3 region is CASSVAEYSGNTIYF. The CDR3 coding sequence is TGTGCCAGCAGCGTAGCCGAGTACTCTGGAAACACCATATATTTT.

The chain has TRBV5-1 and TRBJ2-7; 9 bases fit TRBD2. J lost 3 bases, V lost 3 bases, and 13 bases had no gene match. The CDR3 runs 17 residues. Germline values: CDR1 SGHRS, CDR2 YFSETQ. CDR3 in amino acids: CASSSWTSAMAVYEQYF. The DNA for the CDR3 is TGCGCCAGCAGCTCATGGACTAGCGCGATGGCCGTCTACGAGCAGTACTTC. Supplemented by reference TRBV5-1 and TRBJ2-7, the full variable domain reads KAGVTQTPRYLIKTRGQQVTLSCSPISGHRSVSWYQQTPGQGLQFLFEYFSETQRNKGNFPGRFSGRQFSNSRSEMNVSTLELGDSALYLCASSSWTSAMAVYEQYFGPGTRLTVT.

This clonotype occurred many times. The V gene is TRBV28, the J gene TRBJ1-5; D is perhaps TRBD1 (5 bases). V lost 2 bases, J lost 5 bases, and 16 bases lay in between. The germline V gene encodes CDR1 MDHEN and CDR2 SYDVKM. This CDR3 comprises 16 residues. CDR3 protein: CASSLGVEDIYQPQHF. The DNA for the CDR3 is TGTGCCAGCAGTTTAGGCGTTGAGGACATTTATCAGCCCCAGCATTTT.

There are many counts of this clonotype. The chain carries TRBV12-3 or TRBV12-4 and TRBJ1-1; possibly TRBD1 for D (6 bases). V shed 7 bases and J shed 5 bases, with 26 bases lying between them. The CDR3 totals 17 residues. Here the CDR3 reads CASTSHPPGARGTEAFF. The CDR3, as DNA: TGTGCCAGCACCTCCCACCCACCGGGGGCGAGGGGTACTGAAGCTTTCTTT.

This clonotype was seen ten or more times. The J gene is TRBJ2-2, the V gene TRBV25-1; D not certain. The CDR3 is 14 amino acids. Trimming shortened V by 4 bases and J by 4 bases, and 10 bases separated the two germline ends. In germline, CDR1 is MGHDK, CDR2 SYGVNS. The CDR3 sequence: CASSGGSGTGELFF. The CDR3 DNA reads as TGTGCCAGCAGTGGTGGTTCCGGCACCGGGGAGCTGTTTTTT.

This clonotype was detected a few times. The chain combines TRBV12-3 or TRBV12-4 with TRBJ2-1; 10 bases agree with TRBD2. The length of the CDR3 is 13 residues. V lost 3 bases and J lost 7; bases outside the gene matches: 0. CDR3 protein: CASSFSGRNEQFF. The CDR3 region has the DNA TGTGCCAGCAGTTTTAGCGGGAGGAATGAGCAGTTCTTC.

With respect to this clonotype: Its ends do not fully match the called genes, so a read error is possible. The J gene is TRBJ1-2, the V gene TRBV5-1; D gene ambiguous. The CDR3 covers 13 residues. Germline V gene sequence: CDR1 SGHRS, CDR2 YFSETQ. The CDR3 sequence is CASSSDPNYGYPF. CDR3 DNA sequence: TGCGCCAGCAGCTCAGACCCTAACTATGGCTACCCCTTC.

This clonotype was detected only a few times. V and J are TRBV7-8 and TRBJ2-5, with 12 bases that match TRBD2. Trimming removed 3 bases from V and 3 bases from J; junction bases left unmatched: 5. CDR1 and CDR2 from the germline V gene are SGHVS and FQNEAQ. The CDR3 has 16 residues. CDR3 in amino acids: CASSFYLAGGKETQYF. The CDR3 DNA sequence: TGTGCCAGCAGCTTTTACCTAGCGGGAGGGAAAGAGACCCAGTACTTC.

This clonotype was found a few times. J is TRBJ2-1 and V is TRBV6-5, with 9 nucleotides matching TRBD2. The germline gives CDR1 MNHEY, CDR2 SVGAGI. CDR3 length equals 13 residues. The J segment lost 6 bases and the V segment lost 7 bases, leaving 4 bases of the junction unmatched. In nucleotides, the CDR3 is TGTGCCAGCAACATAGCGGGAGTCAATGAGCAGTTCTTC. Its translation: CASNIAGVNEQFF.

This clonotype has ten or more counts. This chain connects TRBV15 to TRBJ2-2; TRBD1 aligns across 8 bases. V trimming: 4 bases; J trimming: 7 bases; junction bases outside the gene matches: 8. This CDR3 is 15 amino acids long. CDR1 and CDR2 from the germline V gene are LNHNV and YYDKDF (reference sequence). The CDR3 DNA follows: TGTGCCACCAGCAACGGACAGGGCCAAATCGGGGAGCTGTTTTTT. Translation: CATSNGQGQIGELFF. The complete variable domain, with remaining parts taken from reference TRBV15 and TRBJ2-2, reads DAMVIQNPRYQVTQFGKPVTLSCSQTLNHNVMYWYQQKSSQAPKLLFHYYDKDFNNEADTPDNFQSRRPNTSFCFLDIRSPGLGDTAMYLCATSNGQGQIGELFFGEGSRLTVL.

This clonotype occurred a few times. The chain couples TRBV24-1 to TRBJ2-5; no definite D call. Trimming removed 7 bases at V and 5 bases at J, with 7 bases between. This CDR3 contains 11 residues. The germline gives CDR1 KGHDR, CDR2 SFDVKD. In nucleotides, the CDR3 is TGTGCCACCAGCGAGTGGGAGACCCAGTACTTC. This encodes CATSEWETQYF.

The V gene is TRBV5-1, the J gene TRBJ2-3; no clear D gene. This CDR3 has 13 residues. Trimming removed 0 bases at V and 6 bases at J, with 8 bases between. Germline CDR1 reads SGHRS; CDR2 reads YFSETQ. The chain's CDR3 is CASSLDSADTQYF. The CDR3 coding sequence is TGCGCCAGCAGCTTGGATTCCGCGGATACGCAGTATTTT.

CDR3 loop: CASSERTGGEAFF. CDR3 sequence (DNA): TGTGCCAGCAGTGAACGGACAGGGGGGGAAGCTTTCTTT. The chain combines TRBV25-1 with TRBJ1-1, with 10 positions matching TRBD1. The germline V gene encodes CDR1 MGHDK and CDR2 SYGVNS. V shed 2 bases, J shed 8 bases, and the junction held 2 bases outside the gene matches. CDR3 length: 13 residues.

J is TRBJ1-5 and V is TRBV4-1; TRBD1 matches 8 bases. This CDR3 has 17 residues. The V gene's germline CDR1 is MGHRA and CDR2 YSYEKL. The junction had 14 bases not matched to a gene; V was cut back by 3 bases and J by 7 bases. CDR3 sequence reads: CASSQPNQGARGQPQHF. Written as DNA, the CDR3 is TGCGCCAGCAGCCAGCCAAACCAGGGGGCAAGGGGCCAGCCCCAGCATTTT.

This clonotype was observed many times. The chain is built from TRBV29-1 and TRBJ2-2, with D perhaps matching TRBD1 (5 bases). The germline gives CDR1 SQVTM, CDR2 ANQGSEA. Trimming cost V 4 bases and J 0 bases, with 9 bases left between them. This CDR3 has 14 amino acids. As DNA, the CDR3 is TGCAGCGTTGGACGGACAACGAACACCGGGGAGCTGTTTTTT. Its protein product is CSVGRTTNTGELFF.

This clonotype appeared a few times. V gene TRBV7-8 combines with J gene TRBJ2-1; D assignment may be TRBD1 or TRBD2 (5 bases each). Germline V gene lookup returns CDR1 SGHVS and CDR2 FQNEAQ. V lost 2 bases and J 3 bases, leaving 11 bases between the germline ends. This CDR3 comprises 15 residues. The CDR3 DNA follows: TGTGCCAGCAGCTTAAAGCGAGGGGACTACAATGAGCAGTTCTTC. Translation: CASSLKRGDYNEQFF.

This clonotype was counted ten times or more. V gene TRBV4-1 combines with J gene TRBJ2-2; D tentatively fits TRBD1 or TRBD2 (7 bases each). From germline, CDR1 is MGHRA and CDR2 YSYEKL. The CDR3 is made up of 19 amino acids. Trimming shortened V by 4 bases and J by 4 bases, and 25 bases separated the two germline ends. In nucleotides, the CDR3 is TGCGCCAGCAGCCCCCAGGGGGGCGGGAGTGTCTCGGGCACCGGGGAGCTGTTTTTT. Translation gives CASSPQGGGSVSGTGELFF.